These 30 T cell receptor beta chains share one sample of origin, sequenced in a study of blood T cell repertoires in COVID-19. Here immunoSEQ multiplex PCR was the method, and the copy in TCRdb shows in-frame clones only, minus some. The data show about 72,000 clones, over 80% seen once. Sequences were obtained from peripheral blood. The origin of the receptors is a human donor in a cohort sampled during active COVID-19.

The chain combines TRBV7-6 with TRBJ1-3; maybe TRBD1 (6 bases). The germline V gene has CDR1 SGHVS and CDR2 FNYEAQ. Trimming took 0 bases from V and 2 from J, leaving 17 bases between them. CDR3 size: 18 residues. CDR3 region: CASSLAPGVPFAGNTIYF. DNA for the CDR3: TGTGCCAGCAGCTTAGCCCCAGGGGTCCCCTTCGCTGGAAACACCATATATTTT.

In this sample, this clone turned up a few times. The rearrangement links TRBV6-1 to TRBJ1-5; weak D call: TRBD1 (5 bases). The CDR3 runs 14 residues. Trimming pared 2 bases from V and 7 bases from J, leaving 12 bases between. Germline lookup yields CDR1 MNHNS and CDR2 SASEGT. Here the CDR3 reads CASSESTVRQPQHF. The CDR3 bases are TGTGCCAGCAGTGAATCGACAGTTCGGCAGCCCCAGCATTTT.

The chain couples TRBV19 to TRBJ1-2, with a possible D match to TRBD1 (6 bases). The CDR3 is 17 residues long. V lost 7 bases and J lost 4, with 25 bases in between. CDR1 and CDR2 (germline): LNHDA, SQIVND (reference sequence). The CDR3 sequence is CASTSRGRKRGVYGYTF. As DNA, the CDR3 is TGTGCCAGTACCTCCAGGGGACGAAAAAGAGGGGTCTATGGCTACACCTTC.

This chain links TRBV4-1 with TRBJ1-2; weak D call: TRBD1 (5 bases). Per germline, CDR1 MGHRA and CDR2 YSYEKL. Trimming took 0 bases from V and 5 from J, leaving 10 bases between them. This CDR3 is built from 14 residues. The CDR3 region is CASSQDSGTYGYTF. The CDR3 DNA reads TGCGCCAGCAGCCAAGATTCGGGGACTTATGGCTACACCTTC.

The J gene is TRBJ1-6, the V gene TRBV6-5; no firm D call. With 2 bases removed from V and 13 bases from J, the gap between germline ends came to 9 bases. The CDR3 contains 12 residues. The V gene's germline CDR1 is MNHEY and CDR2 SVGAGI. CDR3 DNA sequence: TGTGCCAGCAGTTACGGGTCCGGGCCCCTCCACTTT. Its protein product is CASSYGSGPLHF.

The CDR3 spells CASSVTGGSNEKLFF. CDR3 in DNA: TGTGCCAGCAGCGTCACAGGGGGTTCTAATGAAAAACTGTTTTTT. This chain connects TRBV9 to TRBJ1-4; 8 bases line up with TRBD1. The CDR3 runs to 15 residues. Trimming removed 2 bases from V and 3 bases from J; junction bases left unmatched: 3. Germline loops: CDR1 SGDLS, CDR2 YYNGEE.

This clone was detected once. V is TRBV7-3 and J is TRBJ1-1, with 12 bases lining up with TRBD1. The CDR3 length is 15 residues. The V segment lost 7 bases and the J segment 4 bases; nucleotides outside the gene matches: 7. Germline V gives CDR1 SGHTA, CDR2 FQGTGA. In nucleotides, the CDR3 is TGTGCCAGCAACTTCCGGGACAGGGGGCCCACTGAAGCTTTCTTT. It codes for CASNFRDRGPTEAFF. The full variable domain, its missing parts supplied by reference TRBV7-3 and TRBJ1-1, is GAGVSQTPSNKVTEKGKYVELRCDPISGHTALYWYRQSLGQGPEFLIYFQGTGAADDSGLPNDRFFAVRPEGSVSTLKIQRTERGDSAVYLCASNFRDRGPTEAFFGQGTRLTVV.

The chain combines TRBV12-3 or TRBV12-4 with TRBJ1-1; D perhaps matches TRBD1 (5 bases). Trimming stripped 3 bases from V and 7 bases from J, with 9 bases between. The CDR3 is made up of 12 amino acids. The CDR3 region has the DNA TGTGCCAGCAGTTTTGTAGGGGATGAAGCTTTCTTT. Its protein product is CASSFVGDEAFF.

This chain uses TRBV25-1 with TRBJ1-6; D possibly corresponds to TRBD1 (5 bases). The CDR3 consists of 13 residues. Germline CDR1 MGHDK, CDR2 SYGVNS. V gave up 8 bases and J gave up 14 bases, with 19 bases separating them. The DNA for the CDR3 is TGTGCCAGCGTAGGGACTCCCGGCACCACCCTCCACTTT. It translates to CASVGTPGTTLHF.

The chain couples TRBV2 to TRBJ1-1; D is ambiguous. The CDR3 is 13 residues long. From germline, CDR1 is SNHLY and CDR2 FYNNEI. V was cut by 7 bases and J by 5 bases, with 14 bases left in between. The DNA of the CDR3 is TGTGCCAGCATTGGATTTACGGGGACTGAAGCTTTCTTT. This translates into CASIGFTGTEAFF.

The V and J genes are TRBV5-1 and TRBJ2-7, with D maybe TRBD1 (5 bases). Looked up from germline, CDR1 is SGHRS and CDR2 is YFSETQ. Trimming removed 5 bases at V and 10 bases at J, with 25 bases between. This CDR3 comprises 15 residues. This CDR3 reads CASSHPQGPAAEQYF. Here the CDR3 DNA reads TGCGCCAGCAGTCATCCGCAGGGTCCGGCCGCTGAACAGTACTTC.

This clone is a singleton in its sample. The gene calls are TRBV7-8 and TRBJ1-4, with 10 bases fitting TRBD1. The V and J ends lost 1 base and 7 bases, in that order; junction bases with no gene match: 3. This CDR3 is 15 amino acids long. In germline, CDR1 is SGHVS, CDR2 FQNEAQ. The CDR3 spells CASSLVRDRGEKLFF. CDR3 bases: TGTGCCAGCAGCTTAGTAAGGGACAGGGGTGAAAAACTGTTTTTT.

This clone was recorded a few times. The rearrangement joins TRBV5-1 to TRBJ2-1; a possible D gene is TRBD1 (5 bases). V was pared by 4 bases and J by 5 bases, with 13 bases between. The CDR3 runs 14 residues. Germline loops: CDR1 SGHRS, CDR2 YFSETQ. CDR3 nucleotides: TGCGCCAGCAGCCGTCGTGGGGCAAACAATGAGCAGTTCTTC. Translation gives CASSRRGANNEQFF.

The CDR3, as DNA: TGTGCCAGCAGCCAGGGACAGTATAATTCACCCCTCCACTTT. Encoded protein: CASSQGQYNSPLHF. J is TRBJ1-6 and V is TRBV3-1 (or the pseudogene TRBV3-2); TRBD1 matches 7 bases. This CDR3 spans 14 amino acids. Trimming took 3 bases from V and 4 from J; bases not matched to a gene: 0. The V gene's germline CDR1 is LGHDT and CDR2 YNNKEL (reference sequence).

J is TRBJ1-1 and V is TRBV12-3 or TRBV12-4; D gene unclear. The CDR3 runs 13 residues. Trimming left V 4 bases short and J 0 bases short, with 6 bases between. The CDR3 protein is CASSSFMNTEAFF. The CDR3 DNA is TGTGCCAGCAGTTCCTTTATGAACACTGAAGCTTTCTTT.

V and J are TRBV6-5 and TRBJ2-7, with D hard to call. Germline CDR1 and CDR2: MNHEY and SVGAGI. Trimming shortened V by 2 bases and J by 4 bases, and 12 bases separated the two germline ends. CDR3 length: 14 residues. This CDR3 reads CASSYSQASYEQYF. For the CDR3, the DNA is TGTGCCAGCAGTTACAGCCAGGCCTCATACGAGCAGTACTTC.

This chain joins TRBV19 and TRBJ1-6; D not certain. V was trimmed by 0 bases and J by 9 bases, leaving 9 bases between them. This CDR3 is built from 14 residues. Germline CDR1 LNHDA, CDR2 SQIVND (reference sequence). The CDR3 spells CASSIDLGISPLHF. The DNA for the CDR3 is TGTGCCAGTAGTATAGACCTGGGCATTTCACCCCTCCACTTT.

J is TRBJ1-5 and V is TRBV6-2 or TRBV6-3, with 9 positions matching TRBD1. This CDR3 has 15 residues. The ends lost 4 bases at V and 4 bases at J; junction bases unmatched: 5. Germline V CDR1 and CDR2: MNHEY, SVGEGT. The CDR3 coding sequence is TGTGCCAGCAGTTGGTCGGGACAGGGTAATCAGCCCCAGCATTTT. Amino acids: CASSWSGQGNQPQHF.

The rearrangement uses TRBV7-2 and TRBJ1-2; 9 bases agree with TRBD1. This CDR3 has 13 amino acids. With V trimmed by 4 bases and J by 8 bases, 5 bases remained unmatched. Per the germline V gene, CDR1 is SGHTA and CDR2 is FQGNSA. The CDR3 DNA sequence: TGTGCCAGCAGCTCCGGGACAGGGTTCGGCTACACCTTC. Residues: CASSSGTGFGYTF.

The CDR3 loop is CASSEGQNYNYGYTF. Written as DNA, the CDR3 is TGTGCCAGCAGTGAGGGACAGAATTATAACTATGGCTACACCTTC. This chain joins TRBV5-4 and TRBJ1-2; 7 nucleotides align to TRBD1. CDR3 length: 15 amino acids. Germline V gives CDR1 SGHNT, CDR2 YYREEE (reference sequence). Trimming at V came to 5 bases and at J to 1 base, leaving 8 bases not matched to a gene.

The V and J genes are TRBV7-9 and TRBJ2-7; 8 bases match TRBD1. In germline, CDR1 is SEHNR, CDR2 FQNEAQ (reference sequence). With V trimmed by 5 bases and J by 4 bases, 7 bases remained unmatched. The CDR3 has 14 amino acids. The CDR3, as DNA: TGTGCCAGCAGCCCCCGGACAGGGTGGTACGAGCAGTACTTC. This translates into CASSPRTGWYEQYF.

This rearrangement joins TRBV19 to TRBJ2-7, with D possibly TRBD2 on 5 matching bases. The CDR3 is 16 amino acids. Trimming shortened V by 4 bases and J by 0 bases, and 16 bases separated the two germline ends. From germline, CDR1 is LNHDA and CDR2 SQIVND (reference sequence). CDR3 DNA: TGTGCCAGTAGTAGCCGGGCGGGCATAAGCTCCTACGAGCAGTACTTC. As protein: CASSSRAGISSYEQYF.

This clone was recorded a few times. The genes are TRBV18 and TRBJ2-2; D uncertain. Germline V gives CDR1 KGHSH, CDR2 LQKENI. CDR3 length equals 13 residues. V was trimmed by 3 bases and J by 6 bases, leaving 8 bases between them. The CDR3 region has the DNA TGTGCCAGCTCACCGCGCCAGGCCGGGGAGCTGTTTTTT. It translates to CASSPRQAGELFF.

V and J are TRBV2 and TRBJ1-5; no reliable D call. Germline CDR1 reads SNHLY; CDR2 reads FYNNEI. The CDR3 contains 15 residues. V was shortened by 2 bases and J by 0 bases, with 8 bases between the two germline ends. CDR3 protein: CASSEFRDSNQPQHF. As DNA, the CDR3 is TGTGCCAGCAGTGAATTTCGGGATAGCAATCAGCCCCAGCATTTT.

The chain employs TRBV15 and TRBJ1-5; D not resolved. V lost 2 bases, J lost 4 bases, and 6 bases lay in between. Looked up from germline, CDR1 is LNHNV and CDR2 is YYDKDF (reference sequence). The length of the CDR3 is 13 residues. The CDR3 here is CATSRSVNQPQHF. In DNA form, the CDR3 reads TGTGCCACCAGCAGATCCGTGAATCAGCCCCAGCATTTT.

This clone was detected once. The rearrangement joins TRBV6-6 to TRBJ2-7, with 8 positions matching TRBD1. The CDR3 is 15 amino acids. Germline CDR1 and CDR2: MNHNY and SVGAGI (reference sequence). The V and J ends lost 2 bases and 3 bases, in that order; junction bases with no gene match: 6. The CDR3 DNA sequence: TGTGCCAGCAGTTACCCCTTCGGACAGGGCTACGAGCAGTACTTC. This encodes CASSYPFGQGYEQYF.

V usage is TRBV27 and J usage is TRBJ1-6; D not resolved. The CDR3 is 16 amino acids. CDR1 is MNHEY, CDR2 SMNVEV, per germline (reference sequence). Trimming left V 5 bases short and J 4 bases short, with 15 bases between. The CDR3 spells CASSPYLPGYNSPLHF. The CDR3 coding sequence is TGTGCCAGCAGTCCTTACCTCCCGGGTTATAATTCACCCCTCCACTTT.

This sequence joins TRBV10-3 and TRBJ1-5; D unclear. The germline gives CDR1 ENHRY, CDR2 SYGVKD. CDR3 size: 14 residues. V lost 2 bases to trimming and J lost 2 bases, with 7 bases between them. CDR3 sequence (DNA): TGTGCCATCAGTGAGACAATTGGCAATCAGCCCCAGCATTTT. This encodes CAISETIGNQPQHF.

This chain joins TRBV3-1 (or the pseudogene TRBV3-2) and TRBJ2-1; TRBD2 matches at 9 bases. This CDR3 has 17 residues. Germline CDR1 reads LGHDT; CDR2 reads YNNKEL (reference sequence). J was trimmed by 7 bases and V by 0 bases; bases with no gene match: 10. CDR3 sequence (DNA): TGTGCCAGCAGCCAAGATTTGAGGCGGGGGGGCCTTAATGAGCAGTTCTTC. Its translation: CASSQDLRRGGLNEQFF.

The chain employs TRBV7-2 and TRBJ2-5; 7 nucleotides align to TRBD1. The germline CDR1 and CDR2 sequences are SGHTA and FQGNSA. V lost 3 bases to trimming and J lost 4 bases; unmatched junction nucleotides: 5. This CDR3 comprises 14 residues. The CDR3 nucleotides read TGTGCCAGCAGCTTGGACAGGTCTTTAGAGACCCAGTACTTC. Residues: CASSLDRSLETQYF.